This TCR beta chain was profiled in a study of cytomegalovirus exposure and HLA in healthy donors. Study-level results: For most TCR beta V segments, an earlier analysis put the productive rate at about 87% or about 30% of the time. Upon later analysis, TCR association rates were observed to vary by HLA locus, being highest for DRB1 and lowest for HLA-C. Roughly uniform depth of sequencing across donors was assumed in presence/absence analyses.

With regard to this clone: The antigen is unknown.

Germline assignment: CDR1 SGHAT and CDR2 FQNNGV. After removal of 3 bases from V and 8 bases from J, the junction contained 13 bases not matched to a gene. The CDR3 consists of 16 residues. The study ran its PCR with 60 Vbeta and 13 Jbeta primers. Produced via immunoSEQ multiplex PCR; TCRdb's table is partial and in-frame only. Of approximately 40,000 clones listed, roughly 88% are singletons. The chain has TRBV11-2 and TRBJ1-2; TRBD1 matches at 9 bases. Sample: PBMCs. The receptor's source is a woman aged 35 to 49 in good health and CMV-seropositive. CDR3 region: CASSFTQGQGAGGYTF. The CDR3 nucleotides read TGTGCCAGCAGCTTTACCCAGGGACAGGGAGCCGGAGGCTACACCTTC.